The clone carrying this T cell receptor beta chain was seen ten or more times. The source of the sample is a study of T cells in Graves' hyperthyroidism and ophthalmopathy. Germline CDR1 KGHDR, CDR2 SFDVKD. V lost 9 bases and J 1 base, leaving 11 bases between the germline ends. The length of the CDR3 is 14 residues. RNA transcripts were the template for amplifying TCR beta CDR3 regions. Researchers ran a first-round RT-PCR on the TCR CDR3 using the HTBI primer set. TCRdb re-analysed the multiplex PCR reads in MiXCR, keeping a single row per CDR3 protein. Of a few hundred thousand distinct CDR3 sequences listed, roughly 19% are singletons. Investigators excluded patients with uncontrolled infection, other autoimmune disease, pregnancy or lactation.

This receptor was identified in a middle-aged man with Graves' ophthalmopathy. The sample comprised blood. The J gene is TRBJ2-2, the V gene TRBV24-1; D may be TRBD1 (6 bases). Here the CDR3 reads CATSGHLNTGELFF. CDR3 coding DNA: TGTGCCACCTCGGGACACCTGAACACCGGGGAGCTGTTTTTT.